The present entry profiles one TCR beta chain with its context. What it recognizes is unknown. The data originate from a study of shared clonotypes between healthy human individuals. Study observations and caveats: Sharing across four donors was seen in 4% to 6.5% of naive CD4 clonotypes. In this cohort, only blood was sampled, and tissue repertoires likely differ.

Running of the assay took place at deep level. Clones were read by immunoSEQ multiplex PCR, and TCRdb kept only the in-frame ones, dropping some. The sample has about 690,000 clones; roughly 88% are singletons. Germline V gives CDR1 SGHVS, CDR2 FNYEAQ. V lost 5 bases, J lost 4 bases, and 12 bases stayed unmatched. This CDR3 spans 16 amino acids. The donors were all Caucasian adults (living in Nashville, Tennessee). Sequenced sample: memory CD8+ T cells from PBMCs. The subset denotes: CD45RO+ cells pooled with CCR7-negative TemRA cells. This chain links TRBV7-6 with TRBJ2-5; 8 bases agree with TRBD2. This receptor was taken from a young man in good health. Some clones in this sample may be carry-over from other donors' samples. CDR3 sequence (DNA): TGTGCCAGCAGCATAGGGGCGGGAGGATGGGGAGAGACCCAGTACTTC. This translates into CASSIGAGGWGETQYF.